The clone carrying this T cell receptor beta chain is a singleton in its sample. Its matching antigen is unknown. The donors, all of them Caucasian adults, lived in Nashville, Tennessee. Per the germline V gene, CDR1 is MNHNS and CDR2 is SASEGT. V was pared by 6 bases and J by 1 base, with 12 bases between. There are 14 residues in the CDR3. Only in-frame clones appear in the TCRdb table, and some are missing; sequencing was by immunoSEQ multiplex PCR. The table includes some 2.3 million clones, about 92% detected once. The data are from a study of shared clonotypes between healthy human individuals. Study as a whole: Each donor contributed plates that comprised three CD4 naive, three CD4 memory, two CD8 naive and one CD8 memory.

Whole-study results and caveats: Despite large depth, rarefaction showed incomplete sorted-subset sequencing.

What was sequenced was naive CD4+ T cells from PBMCs. The subset denotes: CD45RA+ positively selected. This clonotype was obtained from a man younger than 35 in good health. Some clones in this sample may be carry-over from other donors' samples. The chain joins TRBV6-1 to TRBJ1-1, with D perhaps matching TRBD1 (5 bases). CDR3 protein: CASSRQIQNTEAFF. The DNA of the CDR3 is TGTGCCAGCAGCCGACAGATTCAGAACACTGAAGCTTTCTTT.